The subject of this entry is one TCR beta chain. Its target antigen remains unknown. No per-base quality is available; no much larger clone lies one base away. The sample originates from a study of T cell responses to AZD1222 COVID-19 vaccine (dated by TCRdb to about 2021). A note on the overall study: AZD1222 recipients whose second dose came at about 4 weeks and those whose second dose came at about 12 weeks were combined into one group, since spike-specific TCR depth and breadth did not differ between the two schedules. A total of under 250 trial participants underwent TCR sequencing, of whom 200 to 220 had received two doses of AZD1222 and 26 had received two doses of the MenACWY control vaccine. Trial participants were enrolled into age subgroups of 18-55, 56-69 and 70-plus years, which contained around 150, 29 and 61 TCR-sequenced participants, respectively.

The study at large found these results: Epitopes outside the regions mutated in the B.1.351 and B.1.1.7 variants were reportedly recognized by nearly half of the unique spike-specific TCRs. In the small 56-69-year group, the increase in depth fell short of significance, most likely because of low power. CD4 TCRs associated with the vaccine covered the entire spike protein, and the dominant responses were in regions 160-218 and 743-854. After two AZD1222 doses, spike-specific TCR breadth and depth were significantly higher than at day 0 and than in MenACWY recipients. Because no day 14 peak-response samples were available, repertoires were characterized only after the peak T cell response. Participants were mostly white British and included more females than males, and it was suggested by the authors that clonal diversity may have been underestimated. Conclusions about previously exposed vaccinees were limited because only a handful of AZD1222 recipients were SARS-CoV-2 seropositive at baseline.

The CDR3 regions of human TCRbeta chains were analyzed by immunosequencing. The original methods were these. TCRs in the repertoires were compared against a reference library of SARS-CoV-2-specific TCRs that had been generated with the MIRA antigen-specificity platform. Breadth was defined as the fraction of unique TCRs that were SARS-CoV-2-associated. Depth was defined as the fraction of total T cells that were SARS-CoV-2-associated. Using the MIRA data, each spike-specific TCR was mapped to the spike region that the TCR reacts to and placed in a CD4 or CD8 class. Log10-transformed breadth and depth values were compared by one-way ANOVA with Sidak's multiple comparisons tests. Entries here come from immuneACCESS through TCRdb and include only in-frame sequences with V and J called. Some clones fail to appear in such tables; in the studies checked, an unresolved V gene covers under half of the shortfall, and the cause of the remainder is unknown. Clone size and V and J calls were adopted from that table, with D and trimming inferred from the DNA. This sample is represented by about 140,000 clones; just over 85% of them were singletons. Roughly 3.8% of the sample comes from the top ten.

The time point label corresponds to: baseline before first vaccination. Samples from vaccinated people were obtained from the UK trials COV001 and COV002, which included a single-blind randomized controlled phase 2/3 trial of AZD1222 (ChAdOx1 nCoV-19) in healthy adults. For TCRbeta chain sequencing, PBMC samples from trial participants were taken at day 0 and at day 28 after the second dose. This TCR was recovered from an adult in good health. The sequences come from peripheral blood, collected on day 0 of AZD1222 vaccination.

The CDR3: CASSLASGTGELFF. The bases read TGCGCCAGCAGCTTGGCTTCGGGCACCGGGGAGCTGTTTTTT. Recombination linked TRBV5-1 to TRBJ2-2; the D segment cannot be called with confidence. V is pared back by 0 bases and J by 4 bases, with 7 bases lying between the germline termini. The CDR3 covers 14 residues, taking in both the cysteine and the phenylalanine. The only DNA kept is the CDR3, 42 bases in frame from the first base. From the germline V gene, CDR1 is SGHRS and CDR2 is YFSETQ.